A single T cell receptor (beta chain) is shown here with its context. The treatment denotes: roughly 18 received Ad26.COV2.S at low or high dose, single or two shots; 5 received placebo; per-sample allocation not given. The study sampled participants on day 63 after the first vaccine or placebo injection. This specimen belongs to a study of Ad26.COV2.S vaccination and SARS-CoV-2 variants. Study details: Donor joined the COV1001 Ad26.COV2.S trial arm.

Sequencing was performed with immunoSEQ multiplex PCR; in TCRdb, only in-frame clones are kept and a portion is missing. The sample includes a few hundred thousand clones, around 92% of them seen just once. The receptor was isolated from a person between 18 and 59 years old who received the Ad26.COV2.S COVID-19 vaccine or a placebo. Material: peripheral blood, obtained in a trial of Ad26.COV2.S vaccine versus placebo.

CDR3 bases: TGTGCCAGCAGCCTGGGACTAGCGGGGGGATTCTACAATGAGCAGTTCTTC. Translating gives CASSLGLAGGFYNEQFF. The chain recombines TRBV13 with TRBJ2-1; 15 nucleotides align to TRBD2. The CDR3 contains 17 residues. Germline V CDR1 and CDR2: PRHDT, FYEKMQ (reference sequence). Trimming cost V 5 bases and J 3 bases; bases outside gene matches: 5.